This entry lists 19 T cell receptor beta chains sequenced from one sample in a study of blood T cell repertoires in COVID-19. Repertoires were generated with immunoSEQ multiplex PCR, while TCRdb's copy carries only in-frame clones and drops some. The sample yields around 450,000 clones, about 90% seen once. Sequencing was done on a sample of PBMCs or T cells enriched from blood (not recorded which). These receptor sequences come from a man younger than 35 who had recovered from COVID-19.

V and J are TRBV18 and TRBJ2-5; 10 bases agree with TRBD1. J gave up 1 base and V 4 bases, and 0 bases lay outside the gene matches. This CDR3 spans 14 amino acids. The germline V gene encodes CDR1 KGHSH and CDR2 LQKENI. This CDR3 reads CASSRDRGQETQYF. The DNA of the CDR3 is TGTGCCAGCTCACGGGACAGGGGCCAAGAGACCCAGTACTTC.

This chain links TRBV6-5 with TRBJ2-3; D might be TRBD1 (6 bases). CDR3 length equals 12 residues. Germline V gives CDR1 MNHEY, CDR2 SVGAGI. The V end was cut by 8 bases, the J end by 3 bases, with 9 bases between. The CDR3 region is CASGTGTDTQYF. CDR3 DNA sequence: TGTGCCAGCGGTACAGGGACAGATACGCAGTATTTT.

The V gene is TRBV4-1, the J gene TRBJ2-3; 12 positions agree with TRBD2. Looked up from germline, CDR1 is MGHRA and CDR2 is YSYEKL. Trimming took 4 bases from V and 2 from J; bases not matched to a gene: 4. The CDR3 totals 16 residues. The CDR3 DNA reads TGCGCCAGCAGCCGCGGACTAGCGGGGAACACAGATACGCAGTATTTT. It translates to CASSRGLAGNTDTQYF.

The chain carries TRBV19 and TRBJ1-4; possibly TRBD1 for D (6 bases). Trimming removed 3 bases from V and 8 bases from J, with 10 bases in between. Germline lookup yields CDR1 LNHDA and CDR2 SQIVND (reference sequence). The CDR3 is 13 amino acids. The CDR3 bases are TGTGCCAGTAGTATGGACAGTTTCGAAAAACTGTTTTTT. The encoded protein is CASSMDSFEKLFF.

V gene TRBV28 combines with J gene TRBJ2-5; 7 nucleotides match TRBD1. Germline V CDR1 and CDR2: MDHEN, SYDVKM. The CDR3 length is 15 residues. Trimming took 2 bases from V and 5 from J; bases not matched to a gene: 8. The CDR3 DNA reads TGTGCCAGCAGTTTAGAGGGGGCGCATCCTGAGACCCAGTACTTC. This codes for CASSLEGAHPETQYF.

The chain uses TRBV19 and TRBJ1-5, with D possibly being TRBD1 (5 bases). The V end was cut by 7 bases, the J end by 0 bases, with 13 bases between. The CDR3 is made up of 15 amino acids. The germline gives CDR1 LNHDA, CDR2 SQIVND (reference sequence). For the CDR3, the DNA is TGTGCCAGTATCCCGACAGAGCATAGCAATCAGCCCCAGCATTTT. Translated, it gives CASIPTEHSNQPQHF.

In its sample, this clone was seen a few times. The J gene is TRBJ1-6, the V gene TRBV9, with D hard to call. The germline gives CDR1 SGDLS, CDR2 YYNGEE. There are 15 residues in the CDR3. Trimming shortened V by 3 bases and J by 9 bases, and 16 bases separated the two germline ends. The CDR3 spells CASSATGLGGSPLHF. The CDR3, as DNA: TGTGCCAGCAGCGCCACGGGATTGGGTGGTTCACCCCTCCACTTT.

This clone was found once. The CDR3 sequence: CASSEGRRGAFF. The CDR3 bases are TGTGCCAGCAGCGAGGGACGGCGGGGAGCTTTCTTT. V and J are TRBV11-3 and TRBJ1-1, with D perhaps TRBD1 (5 bases). This CDR3 comprises 12 residues. Trimming removed 5 bases at V and 10 bases at J, with 14 bases between. Germline lookup yields CDR1 SGHNT and CDR2 YENEEA.

CDR3 in amino acids: CASSLTGVLDNEQFF. The CDR3 DNA reads as TGCGCCAGCAGCTTGACAGGGGTTTTAGACAATGAGCAGTTCTTC. V usage is TRBV5-1 and J usage is TRBJ2-1, with 7 nucleotides matching TRBD1. The CDR3 runs to 15 residues. V shed 1 base and J 5 bases; nucleotides not matched to a gene: 6. CDR1 is SGHRS and CDR2 is YFSETQ in the germline V gene. Full variable domain (remainder filled in from reference TRBV5-1 and TRBJ2-1): KAGVTQTPRYLIKTRGQQVTLSCSPISGHRSVSWYQQTPGQGLQFLFEYFSETQRNKGNFPGRFSGRQFSNSRSEMNVSTLELGDSALYLCASSLTGVLDNEQFFGPGTRLTVL.

V is TRBV2 and J is TRBJ1-1, with a tentative D call TRBD1 (5 bases). Germline V gene sequence: CDR1 SNHLY, CDR2 FYNNEI. CDR3 length: 13 residues. Trimming shortened V by 4 bases and J by 2 bases, and 8 bases separated the two germline ends. CDR3 protein: CASSGGGNTEAFF. The CDR3 nucleotides read TGTGCCAGCAGTGGGGGCGGAAACACTGAAGCTTTCTTT.

The chain has TRBV7-9 and TRBJ2-4, with 12 nucleotides matching TRBD2. The CDR3 has 15 residues. V lost 5 bases to trimming and J lost 7 bases; unmatched junction nucleotides: 6. Germline V gives CDR1 SEHNR, CDR2 FQNEAQ (reference sequence). The CDR3 sequence: CASSPLAGGTNIQYF. The CDR3 DNA is TGTGCCAGCAGCCCACTAGCGGGGGGTACGAACATTCAGTACTTC. The complete variable domain, with remaining parts taken from reference TRBV7-9 and TRBJ2-4, reads DTGVSQNPRHKITKRGQNVTFRCDPISEHNRLYWYRQTLGQGPEFLTYFQNEAQLEKSRLLSDRFSAERPKGSFSTLEIQRTEQGDSAMYLCASSPLAGGTNIQYFGAGTRLSVL.

The chain couples TRBV19 to TRBJ1-5; 11 positions match TRBD1. In germline, CDR1 is LNHDA, CDR2 SQIVND (reference sequence). The CDR3 loop spans 17 amino acids. The junction had 8 bases not matched to a gene; V was cut back by 6 bases and J by 1 base. The CDR3 nucleotides are TGTGCCAGTAGGGGGGGGGACAGGGGGATCAGCAATCAGCCCCAGCATTTT. Its translation is CASRGGDRGISNQPQHF.

V and J are TRBV2 and TRBJ1-2; unclear D gene. Per germline, CDR1 SNHLY and CDR2 FYNNEI. There are 13 residues in the CDR3. Trimming stripped 8 bases from V and 14 bases from J, with 24 bases between. CDR3: CASALKDGSPSTF. CDR3 nucleotide sequence: TGTGCCAGCGCCCTAAAGGATGGCTCTCCTAGTACCTTC.

The chain links TRBV28 to TRBJ1-2; 9 bases are a match to TRBD1. With 6 bases clipped from V and 5 bases from J, the junction kept 4 bases outside the gene matches. This CDR3 is 13 amino acids long. CDR1 and CDR2 (germline): MDHEN, SYDVKM. The CDR3 reads CASRDRGSYGYTF. The CDR3 coding sequence is TGTGCCAGCAGGGACAGGGGCAGTTATGGCTACACCTTC.

The chain joins TRBV30 to TRBJ1-4; 7 positions match TRBD1. The V gene end was trimmed by 4 bases and the J gene end by 7 bases; junction bases not matched to a gene: 9. Germline V gene lookup returns CDR1 GTSNPN and CDR2 SVGIG (reference sequence). CDR3 length: 14 residues. In nucleotides, the CDR3 is TGTGCCTGGACCTCGGGACAGTTAGGTGAAAAACTGTTTTTT. Translating it yields CAWTSGQLGEKLFF.

This clone turned up a few times. The gene calls are TRBV6-2 or TRBV6-3 and TRBJ1-1; D might be TRBD1 (6 bases). The CDR3 covers 14 residues. The V gene's germline CDR1 is MNHEY and CDR2 SVGEGT. Trimming removed 7 bases at V and 3 bases at J, with 15 bases between. CDR3 residues: CASTPRGHYTEAFF. The CDR3 bases are TGTGCCAGCACCCCCCGGGGACACTACACTGAAGCTTTCTTT.

V gene TRBV7-3 combines with J gene TRBJ2-6; TRBD1 might be the D (5 bases). Germline CDR1 and CDR2: SGHTA and FQGTGA. This CDR3 has 15 residues. Trimming cost V 4 bases and J 0 bases, with 7 bases left between them. This CDR3 is CASSYQGSGANVLTF. As DNA, the CDR3 is TGTGCCAGCAGCTACCAGGGCTCTGGGGCCAACGTCCTGACTTTC.

The V gene is TRBV2, the J gene TRBJ1-6; D not certain. Trimming removed 4 bases from V and 11 bases from J, with 18 bases in between. There are 15 residues in the CDR3. CDR1 and CDR2 from the germline V gene are SNHLY and FYNNEI. The CDR3 DNA reads as TGTGCCAGCAGTGTGTCCCAGGCTCCCATCCCACCCCTCCACTTT. Amino acid sequence: CASSVSQAPIPPLHF. Supplemented by reference TRBV2 and TRBJ1-6, the full variable domain reads EPEVTQTPSHQVTQMGQEVILRCVPISNHLYFYWYRQILGQKVEFLVSFYNNEISEKSEIFDDQFSVERPDGSNFTLKIRSTKLEDSAMYFCASSVSQAPIPPLHFGNGTRLTVT.

The chain recombines TRBV10-3 with TRBJ1-4, with D possibly TRBD1 on 6 matching bases. The CDR3 is 15 amino acids. Germline V lookup: CDR1 ENHRY, CDR2 SYGVKD. With 1 base removed from V and 8 bases from J, the gap between germline ends came to 14 bases. The CDR3 is CAISEFRDKREKLFF. The CDR3 DNA follows: TGTGCCATCAGTGAGTTCCGGGACAAGAGGGAAAAACTGTTTTTT.